Each of the 26 T cell receptor beta chains below was sequenced from the same sample in a study of cytomegalovirus exposure and HLA in healthy donors. With 60 Vbeta and 13 Jbeta primers, the PCR was carried out. The repertoire was sequenced with immunoSEQ multiplex PCR; TCRdb's copy has only in-frame clones and lacks some. The repertoire includes 60,000 to 70,000 clones, roughly 70% of them detected once, and 20% to 30% sits in the top ten. Sequencing was carried out using PBMCs. All receptors derive from a man aged 50-60 years in good health and CMV-seropositive.

The rearrangement joins TRBV18 to TRBJ2-3; 8 bases match TRBD2. From germline, CDR1 is KGHSH and CDR2 LQKENI. The CDR3 loop spans 15 amino acids. V lost 2 bases and J lost 0; bases outside the gene matches: 1. For the CDR3, the DNA is TGTGCCAGCTCACCATCTAGCGGGAGCACAGATACGCAGTATTTT. Its protein is CASSPSSGSTDTQYF.

CDR3 in amino acids: CASSYSPDRFYEQYF. For the CDR3, the DNA is TGTGCCAGCAGTTACTCTCCCGACAGATTCTACGAGCAGTACTTC. J is TRBJ2-7 and V is TRBV6-5; a weak D match, TRBD1 (5 bases). The V gene lost 0 bases and the J gene lost 3 bases, with 12 bases spanning the gap. The germline gives CDR1 MNHEY, CDR2 SVGAGI. The CDR3 totals 15 residues.

This clone was picked up one time. The V call is TRBV10-1, the J call TRBJ1-5, with TRBD1 as a possible D gene (5 bases). The CDR3 covers 15 residues. CDR1 and CDR2 (germline): WNHNN, SYGVQD (reference sequence). Deletions cut 4 bases from V and 0 bases from J, with 10 bases between. Here the CDR3 DNA reads TGCGCCAGCAGTGCAGGGCACCATAGCAATCAGCCCCAGCATTTT. It yields the protein CASSAGHHSNQPQHF.

Details on this clone: An end of the junction differs from the germline gene, which may be a read error. J is TRBJ2-7 and V is TRBV5-6; D perhaps matches TRBD2 (7 bases). Germline V gene sequence: CDR1 SGHDT, CDR2 YYEEEE. The CDR3 consists of 13 residues. The CDR3: CASSLTPGGGTHF. In DNA, the CDR3 is TGTGCCAGCAGCCTGACTCCGGGGGGCGGGACCCACTTC.

For this clone: No conserved phenylalanine or tryptophan is present at the end of the CDR3, so a read error is the likely explanation. Other DNA sequences in this specimen translate into the identical CDR3. This sequence joins TRBV27 and TRBJ1-2, with D unclear. The CDR3 totals 14 residues. Germline CDR1 MNHEY, CDR2 SMNVEV (reference sequence). The CDR3 DNA reads as TGTGCCAGCAGTTTTTCAGGTTTATCTTATGGATACACCTGC. Translation gives CASSFSGLSYGYTC.

The chain links TRBV6-4 to TRBJ2-2, with 10 bases fitting TRBD1. This CDR3 is 16 amino acids long. Germline V CDR1 and CDR2: MRHNA, SNTAGT. V lost 0 bases, J lost 6 bases, and 4 bases stayed unmatched. The CDR3 sequence is CASSDSGTGDSGELFF. DNA of the CDR3: TGTGCCAGCAGTGACTCGGGGACAGGGGATTCCGGGGAGCTGTTTTTT.

This clone was seen only a few times. The rearrangement links TRBV6-1 to TRBJ2-1; D is unresolved. This CDR3 comprises 13 residues. Deletions cut 2 bases from V and 9 bases from J, with 11 bases between. The germline gives CDR1 MNHNS, CDR2 SASEGT. CDR3: CASSEQRVGEQFF. The CDR3 DNA reads as TGTGCCAGCAGTGAACAGCGTGTAGGTGAGCAGTTCTTC.

This chain connects TRBV6-1 to TRBJ1-3; D unclear. Germline values: CDR1 MNHNS, CDR2 SASEGT. The V gene lost 0 bases and the J gene lost 0 bases, with 9 bases spanning the gap. The CDR3 is 16 amino acids. In DNA form, the CDR3 reads TGTGCCAGCAGTGAAGCGCTGGCCGTCTCTGGAAACACCATATATTTT. Protein sequence: CASSEALAVSGNTIYF.

In its sample, this clone was seen a few times. The genes are TRBV25-1 and TRBJ2-5; D remains ambiguous. The CDR3 extends over 13 amino acids. Deletions cut 3 bases from V and 1 base from J, with 6 bases between. Germline values: CDR1 MGHDK, CDR2 SYGVNS. As DNA, the CDR3 is TGTGCCAGCAGTGAGAGTCTCCAAGAGACCCAGTACTTC. This gives the protein CASSESLQETQYF.

V is TRBV4-3 and J is TRBJ2-2; maybe TRBD2 (6 bases). V was trimmed by 1 base and J by 3 bases, leaving 15 bases between them. The CDR3 covers 17 residues. Germline CDR1 and CDR2: LGHNA and YSLEER. CDR3 in amino acids: CASSQADQGLYTGELFF. The CDR3 DNA sequence: TGCGCCAGCAGCCAAGCGGACCAGGGACTTTACACCGGGGAGCTGTTTTTT.

The CDR3 sequence is CASSPGQGGRFNQPQHF. The CDR3 bases are TGCGCCAGCAGTCCGGGACAGGGGGGACGGTTCAATCAGCCCCAGCATTTT. The V gene is TRBV10-2, the J gene TRBJ1-5, with 11 bases lining up with TRBD1. With 5 bases clipped from V and 3 bases from J, the junction kept 9 bases outside the gene matches. CDR1 is WSHSY, CDR2 SAAADI, per germline. CDR3 length: 17 amino acids.

This clone was seen a handful of times. This chain connects TRBV6-1 to TRBJ1-1; 8 bases are a match to TRBD1. The length of the CDR3 is 13 residues. V was pared by 6 bases and J by 4 bases, with 4 bases of the junction left unmatched. Germline CDR1 is MNHNS and CDR2 is SASEGT. CDR3 amino acids: CASRDRAATEAFF. The CDR3, as DNA: TGTGCCAGCAGGGACAGGGCCGCCACTGAAGCTTTCTTT.

The CDR3 sequence is CASSLEAAGGNNEQFF. The CDR3 DNA reads as TGTGCCAGCAGCTTAGAGGCAGCCGGGGGAAACAATGAGCAGTTCTTC. This chain joins TRBV7-2 and TRBJ2-1; tentative D call: TRBD2 (6 bases). This CDR3 region has 16 residues. Germline loops: CDR1 SGHTA, CDR2 FQGNSA. V shed 1 base and J shed 5 bases, with 15 bases lying between them.

The chain joins TRBV6-5 to TRBJ1-2, with 8 nucleotides matching TRBD1. The CDR3 totals 14 residues. V shed 7 bases and J 5 bases; nucleotides not matched to a gene: 9. Germline CDR1 reads MNHEY; CDR2 reads SVGAGI. This CDR3 is CASTPTGVGYGYTF. The CDR3 region has the DNA TGTGCCAGCACCCCGACAGGGGTTGGATATGGCTACACCTTC.

This clone was picked up a small number of times. The genes are TRBV5-4 and TRBJ2-5; tentatively, D is TRBD1 (5 bases). CDR3 length equals 14 residues. The germline V and J ends were trimmed by 2 bases and 4 bases, with 12 bases remaining between them. Germline CDR1 and CDR2: SGHNT and YYREEE (reference sequence). The CDR3 loop is CASSFARVGETQYF. The CDR3 DNA reads as TGTGCCAGCAGCTTTGCCAGGGTGGGAGAGACCCAGTACTTC. The whole variable domain, remainder taken from reference TRBV5-4 and TRBJ2-5, is ETGVTQSPTHLIKTRGQQVTLRCSSQSGHNTVSWYQQALGQGPQFIFQYYREEENGRGNFPPRFSGLQFPNYSSELNVNALELDDSALYLCASSFARVGETQYFGPGTRLLVL.

Of note for this clone: Within the sample, other DNA sequences also encode this same CDR3. The chain couples TRBV7-7 to TRBJ2-5; 7 bases line up with TRBD1. The ends lost 4 bases at V and 4 bases at J; junction bases unmatched: 0. This CDR3 contains 12 residues. Germline CDR1 is SSHAT and CDR2 is FNYEAQ (reference sequence). CDR3 in DNA: TGTGCCAGCAGCTCAGGGGGAGAGACCCAGTACTTC. Translated: CASSSGGETQYF.

V usage is TRBV5-4 and J usage is TRBJ1-2; 9 bases are a match to TRBD1. CDR3 length equals 14 residues. Germline V gene lookup returns CDR1 SGHNT and CDR2 YYREEE (reference sequence). V lost 4 bases, J lost 5 bases, and 6 bases stayed unmatched. CDR3 bases: TGTGCCAGCAGCCTATGGGGGACAGGGTATGGCTACACCTTC. Encoded protein: CASSLWGTGYGYTF.

This chain links TRBV9 with TRBJ2-7; 7 bases line up with TRBD2. Germline V gene lookup returns CDR1 SGDLS and CDR2 YYNGEE. The junction had 4 bases not matched to a gene; V was cut back by 0 bases and J by 1 base. This CDR3 contains 15 residues. For the CDR3, the DNA is TGTGCCAGCAGCGTAGAGCCTAGCGGATCCTACGAGCAGTACTTC. Translation: CASSVEPSGSYEQYF. The full variable domain, completed using reference TRBV9 and TRBJ2-7, is DSGVTQTPKHLITATGQRVTLRCSPRSGDLSVYWYQQSLDQGLQFLIQYYNGEERAKGNILERFSAQQFPDLHSELNLSSLELGDSALYFCASSVEPSGSYEQYFGPGTRLTVT.

The rearrangement uses TRBV5-6 and TRBJ2-7, with 7 bases aligning to TRBD2. With V trimmed by 0 bases and J by 0 bases, 9 bases remained unmatched. Germline V CDR1 and CDR2: SGHDT, YYEEEE. CDR3 length: 17 amino acids. As DNA, the CDR3 is TGTGCCAGCAGCTTGGGAAATAGCGGGCTTAGCTCCTACGAGCAGTACTTC. It encodes CASSLGNSGLSSYEQYF.

This chain uses TRBV10-3 with TRBJ2-6; maybe TRBD2 (5 bases). CDR3 length equals 15 residues. With 3 bases removed from V and 3 bases from J, the gap between germline ends came to 9 bases. Germline CDR1 reads ENHRY; CDR2 reads SYGVKD. The CDR3 reads CAISDSRGGANVLTF. In nucleotides, the CDR3 is TGTGCCATCAGTGACAGTCGGGGTGGGGCCAACGTCCTGACTTTC.

V and J are TRBV4-2 and TRBJ2-3; D gene uncertain. CDR3 length: 11 amino acids. The germline V gene encodes CDR1 LGHNA and CDR2 YNFKEQ. The V gene lost 2 bases and the J gene lost 5 bases, with 2 bases spanning the gap. The CDR3 region is CASSQLDTQYF. As DNA, the CDR3 is TGTGCCAGCAGCCAACTAGATACGCAGTATTTT.

The chain is built from TRBV30 and TRBJ1-1, with a weak D call TRBD1 (6 bases). This CDR3 comprises 13 residues. CDR1 GTSNPN and CDR2 SVGIG come from the germline V gene (reference sequence). The CDR3 region has the DNA TGTGCGTTAGCCGGACAGCTGAACACTGAAGCTTTCTTT. It specifies CALAGQLNTEAFF.

This chain connects TRBV13 to TRBJ2-2; 8 positions agree with TRBD1. The V and J ends lost 2 bases and 3 bases, in that order; junction bases with no gene match: 8. CDR1 is PRHDT, CDR2 FYEKMQ, per germline (reference sequence). The CDR3 is 17 residues long. Here the CDR3 DNA reads TGTGCCAGCAGCTTACCCCTAGACAGGGGTTACACCGGGGAGCTGTTTTTT. Its translation is CASSLPLDRGYTGELFF.

The rearrangement uses TRBV28 and TRBJ2-1, with 12 bases that match TRBD2. The CDR3 runs 15 residues. Germline CDR1 MDHEN, CDR2 SYDVKM. With 4 bases clipped from V and 8 bases from J, the junction kept 6 bases outside the gene matches. CDR3 amino acids: CASSSTSGSGDEQFF. In DNA, the CDR3 is TGTGCCAGCAGTTCGACTAGCGGGAGTGGGGATGAGCAGTTCTTC.

This CDR3 reads CASSPVAGGVFEQYF. CDR3 sequence (DNA): TGTGCCAGCAGTCCGGTAGCGGGAGGCGTCTTCGAGCAGTACTTC. The chain is built from TRBV28 and TRBJ2-7; 10 bases are a match to TRBD2. V lost 5 bases and J lost 6; bases outside the gene matches: 10. CDR3 length equals 15 residues. The germline CDR1 and CDR2 sequences are MDHEN and SYDVKM.

The gene calls are TRBV6-5 and TRBJ1-5; D is perhaps TRBD1 (6 bases). CDR1 is MNHEY and CDR2 is SVGAGI in the germline V gene. V lost 5 bases to trimming and J lost 5 bases, with 13 bases between them. The CDR3 spans 14 residues. The CDR3 here is CASSRTGFDQPQHF. The CDR3 DNA reads TGTGCCAGCAGTCGCACAGGGTTCGATCAGCCCCAGCATTTT.